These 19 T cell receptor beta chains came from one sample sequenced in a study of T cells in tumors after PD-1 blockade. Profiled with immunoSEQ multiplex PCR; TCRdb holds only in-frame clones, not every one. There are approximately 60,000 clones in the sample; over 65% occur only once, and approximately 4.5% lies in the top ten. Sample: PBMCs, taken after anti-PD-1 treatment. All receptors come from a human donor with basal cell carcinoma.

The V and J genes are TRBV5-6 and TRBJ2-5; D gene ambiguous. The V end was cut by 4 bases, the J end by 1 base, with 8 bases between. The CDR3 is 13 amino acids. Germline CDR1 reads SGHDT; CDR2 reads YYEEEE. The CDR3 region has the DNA TGTGCCAGCAGCCCAGGCAGCCAAGAGACCCAGTACTTC. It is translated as CASSPGSQETQYF.

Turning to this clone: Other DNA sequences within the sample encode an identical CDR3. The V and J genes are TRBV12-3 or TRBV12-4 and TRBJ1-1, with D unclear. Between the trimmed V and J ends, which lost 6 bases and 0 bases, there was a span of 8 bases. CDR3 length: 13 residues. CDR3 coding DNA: TGTGCCAGCAGCCGAACACTGAACACTGAAGCTTTCTTT. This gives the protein CASSRTLNTEAFF.

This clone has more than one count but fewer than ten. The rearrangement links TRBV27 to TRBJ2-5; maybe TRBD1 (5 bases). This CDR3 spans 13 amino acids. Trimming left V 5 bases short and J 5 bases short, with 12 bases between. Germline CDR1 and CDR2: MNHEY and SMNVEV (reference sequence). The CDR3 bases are TGTGCCAGCAGTCCCGAAGGGGCGGAGACCCAGTACTTC. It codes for CASSPEGAETQYF.

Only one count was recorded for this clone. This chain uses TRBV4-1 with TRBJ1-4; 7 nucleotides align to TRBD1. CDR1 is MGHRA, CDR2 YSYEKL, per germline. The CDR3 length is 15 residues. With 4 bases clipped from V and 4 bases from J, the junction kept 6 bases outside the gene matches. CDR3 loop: CASSLPGGGNEKLFF. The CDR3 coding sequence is TGCGCCAGCAGCCTACCAGGGGGAGGTAATGAAAAACTGTTTTTT.

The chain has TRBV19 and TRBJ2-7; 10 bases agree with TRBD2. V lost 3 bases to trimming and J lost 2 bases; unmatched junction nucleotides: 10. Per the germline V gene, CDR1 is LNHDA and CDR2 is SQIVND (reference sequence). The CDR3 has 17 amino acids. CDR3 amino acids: CASSISPSGGLPYEQYF. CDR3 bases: TGTGCCAGTAGTATCTCGCCTAGCGGGGGCCTTCCCTACGAGCAGTACTTC.

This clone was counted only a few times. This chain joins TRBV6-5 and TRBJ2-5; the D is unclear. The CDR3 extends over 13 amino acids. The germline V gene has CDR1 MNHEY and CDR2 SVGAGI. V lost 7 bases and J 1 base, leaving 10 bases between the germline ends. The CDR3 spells CASNVDAQETQYF. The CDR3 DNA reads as TGTGCCAGCAATGTGGACGCCCAAGAGACCCAGTACTTC.

Here the CDR3 DNA reads TGTGCCAGCAGCCAAGGGACTGCGGATCAGCCCCAGCATTTT. Translating it yields CASSQGTADQPQHF. This chain joins TRBV4-2 and TRBJ1-5; D not certain. The length of the CDR3 is 14 residues. In germline, CDR1 is LGHNA, CDR2 YNFKEQ. Trimming took off 1 base at V and 5 bases at J, with 9 bases between the two ends.

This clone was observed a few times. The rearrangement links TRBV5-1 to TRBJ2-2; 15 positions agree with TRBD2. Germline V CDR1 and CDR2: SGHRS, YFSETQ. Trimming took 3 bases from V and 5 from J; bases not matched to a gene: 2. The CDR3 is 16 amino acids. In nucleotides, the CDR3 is TGCGCCAGCAGCTGGACTAGCGGGGGGGGGACCGGGGAGCTGTTTTTT. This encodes CASSWTSGGGTGELFF.

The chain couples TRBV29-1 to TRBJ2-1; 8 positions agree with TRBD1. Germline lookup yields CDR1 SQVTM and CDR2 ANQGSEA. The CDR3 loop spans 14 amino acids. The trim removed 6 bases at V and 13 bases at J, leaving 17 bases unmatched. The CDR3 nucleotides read TGCAGCGTCGGCGGGACAGGTCTTGTCAATAGTCAGTTCTTC. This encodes CSVGGTGLVNSQFF.

The CDR3 reads CASRGQVYEKLFF. CDR3 nucleotide sequence: TGTGCCAGCAGGGGACAGGTGTACGAAAAACTGTTTTTT. This rearrangement joins TRBV13 to TRBJ1-4, with TRBD1 matching over 8 bases. This CDR3 is built from 13 residues. Germline CDR1 reads PRHDT; CDR2 reads FYEKMQ (reference sequence). V shed 6 bases and J 8 bases; nucleotides not matched to a gene: 5.

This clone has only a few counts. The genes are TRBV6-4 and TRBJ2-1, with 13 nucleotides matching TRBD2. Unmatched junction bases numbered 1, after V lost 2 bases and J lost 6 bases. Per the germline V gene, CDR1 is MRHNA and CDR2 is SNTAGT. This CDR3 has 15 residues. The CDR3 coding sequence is TGTGCCAGCAGTGACACTAGCGGGGGGGCCAATGAGCAGTTCTTC. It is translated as CASSDTSGGANEQFF.

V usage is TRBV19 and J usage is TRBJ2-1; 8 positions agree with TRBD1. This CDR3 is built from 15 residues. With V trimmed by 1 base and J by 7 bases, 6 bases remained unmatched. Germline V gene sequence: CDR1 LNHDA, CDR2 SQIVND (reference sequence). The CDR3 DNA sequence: TGTGCCAGTAGTATAGGACAGGGGTTCGGTAATGAGCAGTTCTTC. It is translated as CASSIGQGFGNEQFF.

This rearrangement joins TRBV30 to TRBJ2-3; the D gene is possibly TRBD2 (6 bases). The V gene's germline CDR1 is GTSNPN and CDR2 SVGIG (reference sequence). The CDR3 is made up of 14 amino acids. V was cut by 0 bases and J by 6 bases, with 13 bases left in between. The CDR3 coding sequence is TGTGCCTGGAGTGTAGGGTCGGGGAGGGATACGCAGTATTTT. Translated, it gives CAWSVGSGRDTQYF.

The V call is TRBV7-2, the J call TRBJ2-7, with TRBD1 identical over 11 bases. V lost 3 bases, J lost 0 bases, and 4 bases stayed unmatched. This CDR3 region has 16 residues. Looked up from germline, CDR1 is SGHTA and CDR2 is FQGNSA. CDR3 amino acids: CASSFAGTGGSYEQYF. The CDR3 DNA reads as TGTGCCAGCAGCTTTGCCGGGACAGGGGGCTCCTACGAGCAGTACTTC.

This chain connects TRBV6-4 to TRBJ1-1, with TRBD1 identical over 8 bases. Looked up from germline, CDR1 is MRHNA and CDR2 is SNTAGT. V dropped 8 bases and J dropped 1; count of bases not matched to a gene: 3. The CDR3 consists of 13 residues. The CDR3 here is CASADRANTEAFF. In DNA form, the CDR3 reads TGTGCCAGCGCGGACAGGGCGAACACTGAAGCTTTCTTT.

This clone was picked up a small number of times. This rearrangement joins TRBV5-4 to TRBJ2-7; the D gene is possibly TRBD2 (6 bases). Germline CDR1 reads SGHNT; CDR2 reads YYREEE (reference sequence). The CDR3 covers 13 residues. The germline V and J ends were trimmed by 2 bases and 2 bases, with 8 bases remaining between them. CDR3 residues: CASSLPGAYEQYF. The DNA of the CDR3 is TGTGCCAGCAGCTTACCGGGGGCCTACGAGCAGTACTTC.

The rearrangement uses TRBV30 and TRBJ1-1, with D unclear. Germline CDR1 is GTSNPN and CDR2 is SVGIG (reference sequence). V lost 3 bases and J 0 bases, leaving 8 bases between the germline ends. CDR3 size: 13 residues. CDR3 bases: TGTGCCTGGAGGCCCTTAATGAACACTGAAGCTTTCTTT. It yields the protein CAWRPLMNTEAFF.

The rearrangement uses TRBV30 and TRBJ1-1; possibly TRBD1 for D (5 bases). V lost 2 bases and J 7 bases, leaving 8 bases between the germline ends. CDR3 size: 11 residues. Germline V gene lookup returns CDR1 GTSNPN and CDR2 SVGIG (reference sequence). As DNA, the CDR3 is TGTGCCTGGAGTTGGGGGGGTGAAGCTTTCTTT. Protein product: CAWSWGGEAFF.

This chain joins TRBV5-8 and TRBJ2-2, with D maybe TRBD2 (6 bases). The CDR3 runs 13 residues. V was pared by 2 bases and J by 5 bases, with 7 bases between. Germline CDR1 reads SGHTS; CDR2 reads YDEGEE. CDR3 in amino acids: CASSFGRTGELFF. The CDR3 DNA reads TGTGCCAGCAGCTTTGGGAGGACCGGGGAGCTGTTTTTT.